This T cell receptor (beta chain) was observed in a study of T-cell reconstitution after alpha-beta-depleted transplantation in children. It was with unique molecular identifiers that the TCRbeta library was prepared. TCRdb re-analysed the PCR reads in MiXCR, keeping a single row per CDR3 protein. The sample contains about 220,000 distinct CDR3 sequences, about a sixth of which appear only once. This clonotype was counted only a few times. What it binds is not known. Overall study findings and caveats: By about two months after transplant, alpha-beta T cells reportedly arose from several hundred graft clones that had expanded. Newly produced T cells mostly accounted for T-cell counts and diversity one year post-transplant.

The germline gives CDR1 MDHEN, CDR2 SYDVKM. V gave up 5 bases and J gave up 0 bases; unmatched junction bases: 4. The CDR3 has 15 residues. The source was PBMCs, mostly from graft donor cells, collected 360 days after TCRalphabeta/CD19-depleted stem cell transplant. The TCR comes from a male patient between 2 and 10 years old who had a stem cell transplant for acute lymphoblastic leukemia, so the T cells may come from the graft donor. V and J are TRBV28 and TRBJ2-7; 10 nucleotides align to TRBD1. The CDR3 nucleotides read TGTGCCAGCAGTACGACAGGGGGCGCCTCCTACGAGCAGTACTTC. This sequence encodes CASSTTGGASYEQYF. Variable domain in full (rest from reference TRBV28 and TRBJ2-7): DVKVTQSSRYLVKRTGEKVFLECVQDMDHENMFWYRQDPGLGLRLIYFSYDVKMKEKGDIPEGYSVSREKKERFSLILESASTNQTSMYLCASSTTGGASYEQYFGPGTRLTVT.